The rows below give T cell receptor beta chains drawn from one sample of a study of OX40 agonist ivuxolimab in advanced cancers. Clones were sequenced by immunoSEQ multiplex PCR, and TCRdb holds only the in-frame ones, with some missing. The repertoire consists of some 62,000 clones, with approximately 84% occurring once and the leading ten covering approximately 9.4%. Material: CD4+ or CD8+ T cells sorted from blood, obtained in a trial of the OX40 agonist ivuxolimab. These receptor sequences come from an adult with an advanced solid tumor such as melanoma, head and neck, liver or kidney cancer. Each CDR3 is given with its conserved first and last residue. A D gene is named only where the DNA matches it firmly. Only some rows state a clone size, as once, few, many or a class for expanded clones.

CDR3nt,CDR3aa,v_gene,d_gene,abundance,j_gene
TGTGCCATCAGTGGAACCCGGGACAGGATAAATAATTCACCCCTCCACTTT,CAISGTRDRINNSPLHF,TRBV10-3,TRBD1,-,TRBJ1-6
TGTGCCAGCAGTGAAACCGGGACGAACACTGAAGCTTTCTTT,CASSETGTNTEAFF,TRBV6-5,-,-,TRBJ1-1
TGTGCCAGCAGCTTAGCGCTCTCTGGAAACACCATATATTTT,CASSLALSGNTIYF,TRBV7-9,-,once,TRBJ1-3
TGCGCCAGCAGCTTGGCGACAGGGGTCGCTGAAGCTTTCTTT,CASSLATGVAEAFF,TRBV5-1,TRBD1,-,TRBJ1-1
TGCAGTGCTAGAGAGGGAGAGACCCAGTACTTC,CSAREGETQYF,TRBV20-1,-,-,TRBJ2-5
TGTGCCATCAGTGAGTCCGACAGGAGTAATGAAAAACTGTTTTTT,CAISESDRSNEKLFF,TRBV10-3,-,-,TRBJ1-4
TGTGCCAGCAGCTCTTCGGGGGGCGCGAGGGCTGAAGCTTTCTTT,CASSSSGGARAEAFF,TRBV28,-,-,TRBJ1-1
TGTGCCAGCAGCTTCCGGGTCGGGGAGGATACGCAGTATTTT,CASSFRVGEDTQYF,TRBV9,-,once,TRBJ2-3
TGTGCCAGCAGCCACGGGACAGGGGAAGGCTACACCTTC,CASSHGTGEGYTF,TRBV4-2,TRBD1,-,TRBJ1-2
TGTGCCAGCAGCACCTTTAGCGGGTTCTCCTACAATGAGCAGTTCTTC,CASSTFSGFSYNEQFF,TRBV6-6,TRBD2,-,TRBJ2-1
TGTGCCAGCAGTTCCAGGGGCACAGGCTTTGGCTACACCTTC,CASSSRGTGFGYTF,TRBV6-6,-,-,TRBJ1-2
TGTGCCTGGAGTGTAAGAAGGGGGAACGAGCAGTACTTC,CAWSVRRGNEQYF,TRBV30,-,-,TRBJ2-7
TGTGCCAGCAGTCGCGCCCAGCGGGACACAGATACGCAGTATTTT,CASSRAQRDTDTQYF,TRBV13,TRBD2,-,TRBJ2-3
TGTGCCAGCAGTGAACTAAAGGGGGCTAACACAGATACGCAGTATTTT,CASSELKGANTDTQYF,TRBV6-1,TRBD1,-,TRBJ2-3
TGTGCCAGCAGTTTGGACGGTGCTAACTATGGCTACACCTTC,CASSLDGANYGYTF,TRBV11-3,-,few,TRBJ1-2
TGTGCCAGCAGCCAAGACGGTGGACAGGGGTTTGGGGGCTACACCTTC,CASSQDGGQGFGGYTF,TRBV4-2,TRBD1,-,TRBJ1-2
TGCGCCAGCAGCTTGCACGGGCGGCAAGAGACCCAGTACTTC,CASSLHGRQETQYF,TRBV5-1,-,-,TRBJ2-5
TGCGCCAGCAGCCAAGTTGAGGCGGGAGGTAACAATGAGCAGTTCTTC,CASSQVEAGGNNEQFF,TRBV4-1,TRBD2,-,TRBJ2-1
TGTGCCAGCAGCTCGTCCGGGACAGCAGCCTACGAGCAGTACTTC,CASSSSGTAAYEQYF,TRBV7-2,TRBD1,-,TRBJ2-7
TGTGCCAGCAGCTCTGCGCGGGTAGCCGGGGCCAACGTCCTGACTTTC,CASSSARVAGANVLTF,TRBV5-6,-,-,TRBJ2-6